This TCR beta chain derives from a study of cytotoxic CD8 clonotypes in ibrutinib-treated CLL. Notes on the study in general: Clonality (at baseline) was higher than in age-matched healthy donors and tracked circulating CD8+ T-cell counts. Clonality, elevated at ibrutinib response, dropped back toward baseline at progression. Sampling times, which were not matched between the groups, differed between sustained-remission patients and progressing patients.

Genomic DNA in an amount of around 2 micrograms was extracted from cryopreserved PBMCs and used for the preparation of TCR beta libraries. V gave up 4 bases and J gave up 1 base; unmatched junction bases: 6. Germline CDR1 is MDHEN and CDR2 is SYDVKM. This CDR3 contains 15 residues. Data came from immunoSEQ multiplex PCR; TCRdb stores just in-frame clones and leaves some out. The data contain 19,000 or so clones, 64% of them seen just once; the ten biggest clones take up 20% to 30%. Details on this clone: Its antigen is currently unknown.

The material was PBMCs, obtained after 12 months of ibrutinib treatment. This TCR derives from a human donor with chronic lymphocytic leukemia. The chain has TRBV28 and TRBJ2-7, with TRBD1 matching over 8 bases. CDR3 sequence reads: CASSSQDRVSYEQYF. CDR3 bases: TGTGCCAGCAGTTCCCAGGACAGGGTTTCCTACGAGCAGTACTTC.